These 9 T cell receptor beta chains were sequenced from one sample in a study of shared clonotypes between healthy human individuals (dated by TCRdb to 2018 to 2020). CD8 naive samples were obtained by positive selection for CCR7 among CD45RO-negative cells, yielding a CD45RA+CCR7+ population from which TemRA cells were excluded. Libraries were built with the immunoSEQ multiplex PCR assay. Imported from immuneACCESS, the table was reduced by TCRdb to in-frame sequences with V and J called. These copies leave out some clones; in studies compared against another copy, an unresolved V gene accounts for under half, and the cause of the remainder is not known. The sample includes some 2.1 million clones, with roughly 94% observed a single time. The ten biggest clones cover about 1.1% of the sample. The sample was naive CD8+ T cells sorted from blood. This specimen's cell subset or site label, per the study, means: CD45RA+CCR7+. These receptors all stem from a man aged 18 to 35 in good health.

The V gene is TRBV10-1, the J gene TRBJ2-2, with 8 bases identical to TRBD1. Germline lookup yields CDR1 WNHNN and CDR2 SYGVQD (reference sequence). With 5 bases clipped from V and 1 base from J, the junction kept 3 bases outside the gene matches. The CDR3 consists of 15 residues. The CDR3 spells CASSKDRVNTGELFF. CDR3 bases: TGCGCCAGCAGTAAGGACAGGGTGAACACCGGGGAGCTGTTTTTT.

Only one count was recorded for this clone. This chain links TRBV13 with TRBJ1-2; 7 nucleotides line up with TRBD1. The V gene's germline CDR1 is PRHDT and CDR2 FYEKMQ (reference sequence). V gave up 5 bases and J gave up 3 bases; unmatched junction bases: 6. This CDR3 has 14 residues. The CDR3 sequence is CASSLDRAYYGYTF. As DNA, the CDR3 is TGTGCCAGCAGCCTAGACAGGGCTTACTATGGCTACACCTTC.

This chain links TRBV6-6 with TRBJ2-7; a weak D match, TRBD1 (5 bases). V gave up 4 bases and J gave up 5 bases, with 12 bases separating them. Looked up from germline, CDR1 is MNHNY and CDR2 is SVGAGI (reference sequence). CDR3 length: 13 amino acids. This CDR3 is CASSSAGFNEQYF. CDR3 coding DNA: TGTGCCAGCAGTTCCGCAGGGTTCAACGAGCAGTACTTC.

This clone was observed a single time. This chain joins TRBV6-1 and TRBJ2-7; D is possibly TRBD1 (6 bases). Deletions cut 7 bases from V and 6 bases from J, with 16 bases between. Germline assignment: CDR1 MNHNS and CDR2 SASEGT. The CDR3 totals 13 residues. The CDR3 nucleotides are TGTGCCAGCACGATGACAGGTTTCATCGAGCAGTACTTC. Encoded protein: CASTMTGFIEQYF.

The chain uses TRBV27 and TRBJ2-7; a possible D gene is TRBD1 (5 bases). There are 13 residues in the CDR3. The germline gives CDR1 MNHEY, CDR2 SMNVEV (reference sequence). The ends were cut back, 4 bases at V and 4 bases at J, with 11 bases in the middle. As DNA, the CDR3 is TGTGCCAGCAGTTGGACACCTGAATACGAGCAGTACTTC. Amino acid sequence: CASSWTPEYEQYF.

The V call is TRBV6-6, the J call TRBJ1-5; D perhaps matches TRBD1 (6 bases). Deletions cut 6 bases from V and 1 base from J, with 7 bases between. The CDR3 is 13 amino acids. The germline V gene has CDR1 MNHNY and CDR2 SVGAGI (reference sequence). CDR3 coding DNA: TGTGCCAGCAGCGGACAGAGCAATCAGCCCCAGCATTTT. Amino acids: CASSGQSNQPQHF.

In the case of this clone: Additional DNA sequences in this sample encode the identical CDR3. The CDR3 loop reads CASSGIQETQYF. In DNA form, the CDR3 reads TGTGCCAGCAGCGGCATTCAAGAGACCCAGTACTTC. The chain joins TRBV9 to TRBJ2-5; D call uncertain. V was trimmed by 3 bases and J by 2 bases, leaving 5 bases between them. The CDR3 runs 12 residues. Germline CDR1 reads SGDLS; CDR2 reads YYNGEE.

V usage is TRBV4-1 and J usage is TRBJ2-2, with D possibly being TRBD1 or TRBD2 (5 bases each). Trimming stripped 3 bases from V and 3 bases from J, with 11 bases between. From germline, CDR1 is MGHRA and CDR2 YSYEKL. The CDR3 is 15 residues long. The DNA of the CDR3 is TGCGCCAGCAGCCACACCGGGACGGACACCGGGGAGCTGTTTTTT. Translation gives CASSHTGTDTGELFF.

The chain employs TRBV5-1 and TRBJ2-7; weak D call: TRBD1 (6 bases). V lost 1 base, J lost 5 bases, and 16 bases lay in between. The CDR3 totals 15 residues. CDR1 is SGHRS and CDR2 is YFSETQ in the germline V gene. For the CDR3, the DNA is TGCGCCAGCAGCTTGCTGGCAGGGGCTCTCGACGAGCAGTACTTC. Its translation is CASSLLAGALDEQYF.